The T cell receptor (beta chain) described here comes from a study of metastatic and nonmetastatic thyroid tumors. Under the authors' procedure: What underpinned the distant-metastasis classifier for papillary thyroid cancer was the set of CDR3 differences across clinicopathological groups. Using MiXCR, TCRdb re-called clones from the PCR reads. The V and J calls were not made by the authors but by TCRdb's processing. In the table there are 32,000 or so clones, roughly a sixth of which are singletons. The germline gives CDR1 LNHDA, CDR2 SQIVND (reference sequence). The CDR3 runs 14 residues. Among the patients, none had received any treatment before thyroid surgery. This clone came up a few times. Its target is unknown. A junction boundary mismatches the germline segment, possibly from a read error. General study findings and limits: Malignant tumors reportedly showed significantly higher TCR beta diversity than benign nodules in both blood and tumor.

V is TRBV19 and J is TRBJ1-2; D remains ambiguous. Material: blood. This clonotype originated in a male donor with papillary thyroid cancer or a benign thyroid nodule (not recorded which). Some clones in this sample may be carry-over from other donors' samples. The CDR3 is CDSSGTSRNYGYTF. CDR3 coding DNA: TGTGACAGTAGTGGAACATCACGTAACTATGGCTACACCTTC.